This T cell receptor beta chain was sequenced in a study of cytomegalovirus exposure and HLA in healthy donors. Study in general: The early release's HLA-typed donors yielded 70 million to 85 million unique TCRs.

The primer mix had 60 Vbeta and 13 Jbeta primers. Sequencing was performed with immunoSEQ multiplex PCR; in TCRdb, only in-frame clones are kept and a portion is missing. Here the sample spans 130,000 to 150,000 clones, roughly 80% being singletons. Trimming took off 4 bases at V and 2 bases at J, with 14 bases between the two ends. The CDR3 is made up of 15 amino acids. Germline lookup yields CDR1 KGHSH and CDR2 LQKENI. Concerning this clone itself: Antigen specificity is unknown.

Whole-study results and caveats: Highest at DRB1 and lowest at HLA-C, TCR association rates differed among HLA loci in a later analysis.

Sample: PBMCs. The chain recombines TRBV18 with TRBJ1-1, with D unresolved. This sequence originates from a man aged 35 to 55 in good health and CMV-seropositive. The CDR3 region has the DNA TGTGCCAGCTCACAAGGGTCGGGATCCAACACTGAAGCTTTCTTT. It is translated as CASSQGSGSNTEAFF.